Ten or more counts support the clone carrying this T cell receptor beta chain. Its cognate antigen is unknown. This record belongs to a study of identical twins. Overall study results and limits: Memory repertoires lacked the insertion deficit that abundant cord blood beta clonotypes showed. For monozygotic twins, models underestimated out-of-frame TCR alpha sharing.

TCRdb itself ran the 5' RACE reads through MiXCR, one entry per CDR3 protein. The sample consists of approximately 680,000 distinct CDR3 sequences, about 7% of them appearing once. This CDR3 has 15 residues. V lost 3 bases and J lost 2, with 15 bases in between. From germline, CDR1 is DFQATT and CDR2 SNEGSKA (reference sequence). This sample also appeared in a second study, on yellow fever vaccine responses in identical twins.

V is TRBV20-1 and J is TRBJ2-3; the D gene is possibly TRBD2 (5 bases). The receptor was isolated from a woman between 18 and 29 years old in good health. The sequenced sample consisted of PBMCs. CDR3 region: CSASHPTRFTDTQYF. CDR3 bases: TGCAGTGCTAGCCACCCTACTAGATTCACAGATACGCAGTATTTT.